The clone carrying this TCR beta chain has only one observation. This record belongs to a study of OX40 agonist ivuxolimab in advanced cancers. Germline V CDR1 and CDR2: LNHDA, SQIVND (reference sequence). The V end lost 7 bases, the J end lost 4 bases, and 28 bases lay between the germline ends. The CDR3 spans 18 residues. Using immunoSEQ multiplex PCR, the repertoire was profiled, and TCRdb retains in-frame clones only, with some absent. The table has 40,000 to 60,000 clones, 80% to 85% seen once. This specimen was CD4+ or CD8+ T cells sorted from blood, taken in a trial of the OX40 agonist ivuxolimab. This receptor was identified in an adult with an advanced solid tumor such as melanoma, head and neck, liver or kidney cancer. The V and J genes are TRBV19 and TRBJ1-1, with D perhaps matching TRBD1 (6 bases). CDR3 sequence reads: CASTSFAQGRVYGTEAFF. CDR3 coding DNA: TGTGCCAGTACCTCTTTTGCACAGGGCCGAGTATACGGCACTGAAGCTTTCTTT.